The T cell receptor beta chain described here comes from a study of blood T cell repertoires in COVID-19. Study-wide background: Whether acute or convalescent, the COVID-19 samples came from the United States, Italy and Spain. In each case, the material was cDNA or gDNA derived from T cells, B-cell-depleted T cells, or PBMCs.

This clone was seen just once. Original methodology: Researchers report that nucleated cell counts were estimated from reference gene primer amplification. Sequencing used immunoSEQ multiplex PCR; TCRdb keeps in-frame clones, though not all of them. The V and J calls and clone size were taken over from that table, and D and trimming were inferred from the DNA. The table records about 230,000 clones, approximately 88% of them present only once. Per the germline V gene, CDR1 is MNHEY and CDR2 is SVGAGI. V lost 1 base, J lost 6 bases, and 8 bases stayed unmatched. The CDR3 has 16 residues. The specimen sequenced was peripheral blood. The rearrangement joins TRBV6-5 to TRBJ2-1; 8 bases agree with TRBD2. This clonotype was sampled from a man between 40 and 49 years old with acute or convalescent COVID-19. This CDR3 is CASSYLSGSYTNEQFF. The CDR3 DNA reads TGTGCCAGCAGTTACTTAAGCGGGAGCTATACCAATGAGCAGTTCTTC.